This passage covers 6 T cell receptor beta chains from one sample sequenced in a study of CD8+CD57+ T cells in acquired aplastic anemia. It was genomic DNA that served as the template for profiling TCR beta VDJ and CDR3. TCRdb ran MiXCR on the reads and lists one entry per CDR3 protein. The repertoire has hundreds of thousands of distinct CDR3 sequences, 65% to 75% of them found once; the top ten carry under 5%. The specimen was sorted CD4+, CD8+, or CD8+CD57+ T cells (not recorded which) from PBMCs. Receptors were obtained from a human donor in good health, serving as a control.

This clonotype has at least ten counts. V gene TRBV7-2 combines with J gene TRBJ1-4; 8 nucleotides agree with TRBD1. CDR3 size: 14 residues. Germline loops: CDR1 SGHTA, CDR2 FQGNSA. V shed 3 bases and J 8 bases; nucleotides not matched to a gene: 5. The CDR3 loop is CASSLDRVGEKLFF. DNA of the CDR3: TGTGCCAGCAGCTTGGACAGGGTAGGGGAAAAACTGTTTTTT.

A single count supports this clonotype. The chain links TRBV5-6 to TRBJ1-1; D is undetermined. Germline values: CDR1 SGHDT, CDR2 YYEEEE. Trimming pared 4 bases from V and 2 bases from J, leaving 12 bases between. This CDR3 comprises 14 residues. This CDR3 reads CASSPRRVNTEAFF. The CDR3 nucleotides read TGTGCCAGCAGCCCTAGACGGGTCAACACTGAAGCTTTCTTT.

There are many counts of this clonotype. The chain carries TRBV6-2 or TRBV6-3 and TRBJ1-1; D is possibly TRBD1 (5 bases). Germline V gives CDR1 MNHEY, CDR2 SVGEGT. Between the trimmed V and J ends, which lost 0 bases and 8 bases, there was a span of 13 bases. This CDR3 is built from 14 residues. CDR3 DNA sequence: TGTGCCAGCAGTTACTCCAGGGACGGAACAGAAGCTTTCTTT. Its translation: CASSYSRDGTEAFF.

CDR3 in amino acids: CASSQAESLSGDTFF. The CDR3 nucleotides read TGTGCCAGCAGCCAAGCGGAGTCGCTCTCTGGGGACACGTTCTTC. The chain recombines TRBV7-2 with TRBJ2-1; a possible D gene is TRBD1 (6 bases). V lost 5 bases, J lost 15 bases, and 26 bases lay in between. This CDR3 is 15 amino acids long. The germline CDR1 and CDR2 sequences are SGHTA and FQGNSA.

To note about this clonotype: This likely comes from a read error, as the CDR3 has no conserved phenylalanine or tryptophan at its end. The DNA is omitted, as the CDR3 cannot be located on it reliably, and the CDR3 follows TCRdb's listing. CDR3 loop: CAISPRGGSGYTFFS. The chain recombines TRBV10-3 with TRBJ2-1; whether TRBD1, the table's D call, matches the DNA was not checked. Germline lookup yields CDR1 ENHRY and CDR2 SYGVKD. With termini counted, the CDR3 has 15 amino acids.

V and J are TRBV5-1 and TRBJ2-3; D gene uncertain. The germline CDR1 and CDR2 sequences are SGHRS and YFSETQ. V was pared by 4 bases and J by 0 bases, with 12 bases between. The CDR3 covers 15 residues. The CDR3 region is CASSQEGDSTDTQYF. Written as DNA, the CDR3 is TGCGCCAGCAGCCAAGAAGGCGACAGCACAGATACGCAGTATTTT.